The 5 T cell receptor beta chains given below trace back to one sample, sequenced in a study of OX40 agonist ivuxolimab in advanced cancers. TCRdb keeps only in-frame clones here, not all; method: immunoSEQ multiplex PCR. The sample includes roughly 23,000 clones, under 85% of them seen just once. The source was CD4+ or CD8+ T cells sorted from blood, collected in a trial of the OX40 agonist ivuxolimab. The receptors were gathered from an adult with an advanced solid tumor such as melanoma, head and neck, liver or kidney cancer.

The chain is built from TRBV4-3 and TRBJ2-1; 7 bases map to TRBD1. The length of the CDR3 is 13 residues. Germline V gene data show CDR1 as LGHNA and CDR2 as YSLEER. V lost 1 base to trimming and J lost 9 bases; unmatched junction nucleotides: 3. CDR3 in DNA: TGCGCCAGCAGCCAAGGGGCAGGGGGTGAGCAGTTCTTC. It is translated as CASSQGAGGEQFF.

This clone has only a few counts. The chain recombines TRBV18 with TRBJ2-7; D is uncertain. This CDR3 region has 12 residues. Trimming cost V 3 bases and J 3 bases, with 6 bases left between them. Germline V gene data show CDR1 as KGHSH and CDR2 as LQKENI. CDR3 region: CASSPVSYEQYF. The DNA of the CDR3 is TGTGCCAGCTCACCGGTCAGCTACGAGCAGTACTTC.

This clone was seen only once. The J gene is TRBJ2-5, the V gene TRBV10-1; D remains ambiguous. The CDR3 is 16 amino acids. The V gene lost 6 bases and the J gene lost 2 bases, with 19 bases spanning the gap. Germline V gene data show CDR1 as WNHNN and CDR2 as SYGVQD (reference sequence). The CDR3 spells CASSGPGSPGQETQYF. CDR3 coding DNA: TGCGCCAGCAGCGGGCCCGGCAGCCCCGGGCAAGAGACCCAGTACTTC.

The chain joins TRBV5-8 to TRBJ2-3, with 7 bases identical to TRBD1. The CDR3 is 14 amino acids. After removal of 7 bases from V and 2 bases from J, the junction contained 7 bases not matched to a gene. Germline loops: CDR1 SGHTS, CDR2 YDEGEE. The CDR3 is CASGPGQTTDTQYF. DNA for the CDR3: TGTGCCAGCGGCCCGGGACAGACCACAGATACGCAGTATTTT. Looking up the rest from reference TRBV5-8 and TRBJ2-3 gives the full variable domain: EAGVTQSPTHLIKTRGQQATLRCSPISGHTSVYWYQQALGLGLQFLLWYDEGEERNRGNFPPRFSGRQFPNYSSELNVNALELEDSALYLCASGPGQTTDTQYFGPGTRLTVL.

The rearrangement uses TRBV2 and TRBJ1-1; D unclear. V shed 10 bases and J shed 1 base, with 10 bases lying between them. CDR1 SNHLY and CDR2 FYNNEI come from the germline V gene. There are 12 residues in the CDR3. The CDR3 region has the DNA TGTGCCACCACGACAACGAACACTGAAGCTTTCTTT. Translation: CATTTTNTEAFF.